This T cell receptor (beta chain) comes out of a study of graft-versus-host responses after intestinal transplantation. Study as a whole: Uniformly, recipients were administered anti-thymocyte globulin induction with subsequent tacrolimus and steroids for 3 to 4 years.

In regard to this clone: The antigen remains unidentified.

Libraries were prepared by immunoSEQ multiplex PCR; TCRdb keeps only in-frame clonotypes and omits some of them. The sample carries under 140,000 clones, approximately 92% recorded once. Study-level points and caveats: Early post-transplant HvG declines tracked with peak circulating GvH clone levels. Investigators detected GvH clones in recipient marrow, with some emerging earlier in ileum or blood.

CDR3 size: 14 residues. Losses at the gene ends were 4 bases for V and 6 bases for J; bases not matched to a gene: 10. Germline V lookup: CDR1 SGHRS, CDR2 YFSETQ. The receptor was derived from a human donor who received an intestinal transplant. Specimen: unstimulated CD8+ T cells sorted from spleen or lymph node cells, collected before intestinal transplant. The rearrangement joins TRBV5-1 to TRBJ2-7, with 7 nucleotides matching TRBD1. The CDR3, as DNA: TGCGCCAGCAGCCCTACTACAGGGGTAGGCGAGCAGTACTTC. Translated: CASSPTTGVGEQYF. Filled out from reference TRBV5-1 and TRBJ2-7, the complete variable domain reads KAGVTQTPRYLIKTRGQQVTLSCSPISGHRSVSWYQQTPGQGLQFLFEYFSETQRNKGNFPGRFSGRQFSNSRSEMNVSTLELGDSALYLCASSPTTGVGEQYFGPGTRLTVT.